These T cell receptor beta chains were read from a single sample in a study of T cell responses to AZD1222 COVID-19 vaccine. This table comes from immunoSEQ multiplex PCR, and its TCRdb copy is limited to in-frame clones, with some not included. Of about 97,000 clones listed, about 89% are singletons. The specimen comprised peripheral blood, sampled on day 0 of AZD1222 vaccination. The receptors come from an adult in good health. CDR3s include the opening cysteine and the closing phenylalanine or tryptophan. D genes are given only for firm matches. Only some rows state a clone size, as once, few, many or a class for expanded clones.

d_gene	v_gene	abundance	j_gene	CDR3aa	CDR3nt
.	TRBV18	once	TRBJ1-1	CASSRAGEATEAFF	TGTGCCAGCTCACGGGCAGGGGAAGCCACTGAAGCTTTCTTT
.	TRBV7-3	.	TRBJ2-5	CASSPNPGGGNKETQYF	TGTGCCAGCAGCCCTAACCCCGGCGGCGGAAACAAAGAGACCCAGTACTTC
TRBD1	TRBV29-1	.	TRBJ2-7	CSVRGGQGVYEQYF	TGCAGCGTCAGAGGGGGACAGGGGGTTTACGAGCAGTACTTC
.	TRBV7-2	.	TRBJ2-2	CASSVRLVQGRLNTGELFF	TGTGCCAGCAGCGTTAGGCTTGTACAGGGACGGTTAAACACCGGGGAGCTGTTTTTT
.	TRBV5-1	.	TRBJ2-1	CASSLERYNEQFF	TGCGCCAGCAGCTTGGAAAGATACAATGAGCAGTTCTTC
.	TRBV7-2	.	TRBJ2-7	CASSLILLEQYF	TGTGCCAGCAGCTTAATCTTGCTCGAGCAGTACTTC
TRBD1	TRBV28	many	TRBJ1-5	CASSLRPGQGAKQPQHF	TGTGCCAGCAGTTTAAGACCGGGACAGGGGGCAAAGCAGCCCCAGCATTTT
TRBD1	TRBV4-2	.	TRBJ1-4	CASSQRQGGEKLFF	TGTGCCAGCAGCCAAAGACAGGGAGGAGAAAAACTGTTTTTT
.	TRBV5-4	once	TRBJ2-7	CASSLEGSDYEQYF	TGTGCCAGCAGCTTGGAGGGATCGGACTACGAGCAGTACTTC
TRBD1	TRBV7-2	.	TRBJ2-1	CASSYDRGVENEQFF	TGTGCCAGCAGCTATGACAGGGGGGTCGAAAATGAGCAGTTCTTC
TRBD1	TRBV7-2	.	TRBJ1-1	CASSLQGARVNTEAFF	TGTGCCAGCAGCCTACAGGGGGCGAGGGTGAACACTGAAGCTTTCTTT
TRBD1	TRBV2	.	TRBJ1-6	CASSDGQGDSPLHF	TGTGCCAGCAGTGACGGACAGGGCGATTCACCCCTCCACTTT
.	TRBV6-5	.	TRBJ1-5	CASRPSPSSNQPQHF	TGTGCCAGCAGGCCTTCGCCTAGTAGCAATCAGCCCCAGCATTTT
.	TRBV3-1/TRBV3-2	.	TRBJ2-3	CASSQPPSSDTQYF	TGTGCCAGCAGCCAACCCCCAAGCTCAGATACGCAGTATTTT
.	TRBV28	.	TRBJ1-4	CASRDSSNEKLFF	TGTGCCAGCAGAGATTCATCTAATGAAAAACTGTTTTTT
.	TRBV28	.	TRBJ1-3	CASLRGPGNTIYF	TGTGCCAGCCTCCGGGGCCCTGGAAACACCATATATTTT
TRBD1	TRBV11-3	once	TRBJ2-1	CASSLEGTGSEQFF	TGTGCCAGCAGCTTAGAGGGGACAGGTAGTGAGCAGTTCTTC
.	TRBV10-2	.	TRBJ2-1	CASSEGGVSHNEQFF	TGCGCCAGCAGTGAAGGCGGGGTGTCTCACAATGAGCAGTTCTTC
TRBD2	TRBV10-3	.	TRBJ2-5	CAAGGSGGTQETQYF	TGTGCCGCGGGGGGAAGCGGGGGGACCCAAGAGACCCAGTACTTC
.	TRBV19	.	TRBJ1-5	CASSIGGYSNQPQHF	TGTGCCAGTAGTATAGGAGGCTATAGCAATCAGCCCCAGCATTTT
.	TRBV24-1	.	TRBJ1-3	CAPGPQLSGNTIYF	TGTGCCCCCGGCCCGCAGCTCTCTGGAAACACCATATATTTT
.	TRBV12-3/TRBV12-4	.	TRBJ2-4	CASSFGGENIQYF	TGTGCCAGCAGCTTTGGCGGGGAAAACATTCAGTACTTC
.	TRBV13	.	TRBJ2-3	CASNSPGDTQYF	TGTGCCAGCAACTCACCGGGAGATACGCAGTATTTT
TRBD2	TRBV24-1	.	TRBJ2-1	CATSRSGRAGSSYNEQFF	TGTGCCACCAGTCGGAGCGGGAGGGCCGGAAGCTCCTACAATGAGCAGTTCTTC
TRBD1	TRBV7-2	.	TRBJ1-2	CASSSSTGGGRNGYTF	TGTGCCAGCAGCAGCTCAACAGGGGGTGGTAGGAATGGCTACACCTTC
TRBD2	TRBV11-2	.	TRBJ2-3	CASRPTSGRGGLRTDTQYF	TGTGCCAGCAGGCCCACTAGCGGGAGAGGTGGTTTACGCACAGATACGCAGTATTTT
.	TRBV2	many	TRBJ2-7	CASSGPDPGRPPYEQYF	TGTGCCAGCAGCGGTCCTGACCCAGGAAGACCCCCCTACGAGCAGTACTTC
.	TRBV7-3	.	TRBJ2-5	CASSSGSQETQYF	TGTGCCAGCAGCTCGGGCAGCCAAGAGACCCAGTACTTC
.	TRBV28	.	TRBJ1-5	CASSGTTVFNQPQHF	TGTGCCAGCAGTGGAACCACGGTCTTCAATCAGCCCCAGCATTTT
TRBD1	TRBV13	.	TRBJ1-2	CASSLGQANYGYTF	TGTGCCAGCAGCTTGGGACAGGCCAACTATGGCTACACCTTC
TRBD1	TRBV28	.	TRBJ1-1	CASSPLGQGTANTEAFF	TGTGCCAGCAGCCCGCTAGGACAGGGGACCGCAAACACTGAAGCTTTCTTT
.	TRBV6-1	.	TRBJ1-2	CASSINRDYGYTF	TGTGCCAGCAGTATTAACAGGGATTATGGCTACACCTTC
.	TRBV9	.	TRBJ2-7	CASSPRDTSTYEQYF	TGTGCCAGCAGCCCTAGGGACACGAGTACCTACGAGCAGTACTTC
.	TRBV5-1	.	TRBJ1-1	CASSLANRGEGWNTEAFF	TGCGCCAGCAGCTTGGCCAATAGGGGTGAGGGATGGAACACTGAAGCTTTCTTT
.	TRBV7-9	once	TRBJ2-5	CASSLGLPVEETQYF	TGTGCCAGCAGCTTAGGCCTCCCGGTCGAAGAGACCCAGTACTTC
.	TRBV9	.	TRBJ1-1	CASSVDISGTEAFF	TGTGCCAGCAGCGTAGACATTTCTGGTACTGAAGCTTTCTTT
.	TRBV29-1	.	TRBJ2-3	CSATGPEGTDTQYF	TGCAGCGCTACAGGGCCCGAAGGGACAGATACGCAGTATTTT
.	TRBV21-1	.	TRBJ2-1	CASSSRTQWHNEQFF	TGTGCCAGCAGCTCCCGGACGCAGTGGCACAATGAGCAGTTCTTC
TRBD2	TRBV10-3	.	TRBJ2-2	CAIIRTSGSLTGELFF	TGTGCCATCATTAGGACTAGCGGGAGCTTAACCGGGGAGCTGTTTTTT
TRBD2	TRBV19	once	TRBJ2-5	CAKRAGGQETQYF	TGTGCCAAAAGGGCGGGAGGTCAAGAGACCCAGTACTTC
TRBD1	TRBV29-1	.	TRBJ2-4	CSVDGQGHIQYF	TGCAGCGTTGACGGACAGGGGCACATTCAGTACTTC
.	TRBV9	.	TRBJ1-2	CASSVVEQGPSYGYTF	TGTGCCAGCAGCGTAGTGGAGCAGGGGCCATCCTATGGCTACACCTTC
.	TRBV19	.	TRBJ2-7	CASSQEYEQYF	TGTGCCAGTTCTCAGGAGTACGAGCAGTACTTC
.	TRBV11-2	.	TRBJ1-2	CASSLRPGLYGYTF	TGTGCCAGCAGCTTAAGGCCAGGGCTCTATGGCTACACCTTC
.	TRBV18	.	TRBJ2-3	CASSPGDSAQYF	TGTGCCAGCTCACCAGGAGACAGCGCGCAGTATTTT
.	TRBV5-5	.	TRBJ1-1	CASSLGQVNTEAFF	TGTGCCAGCAGCTTGGGACAGGTGAACACTGAAGCTTTCTTT
.	TRBV7-8	.	TRBJ1-1	CASSLILRGEAFF	TGTGCCAGCAGCCTAATCCTGCGAGGTGAAGCTTTCTTT
.	TRBV7-2	.	TRBJ2-5	CASSRGSDGPRTQYF	TGTGCCAGCAGTCGGGGGTCCGACGGTCCACGGACCCAGTACTTC
TRBD1	TRBV29-1	.	TRBJ2-1	CSVEGQVYYNEQFF	TGCAGCGTTGAGGGACAGGTCTACTACAATGAGCAGTTCTTC
TRBD1	TRBV9	.	TRBJ1-2	CASSVDRGPYGYTF	TGTGCCAGCAGCGTCGACAGGGGTCCTTATGGCTACACCTTC
TRBD1	TRBV5-4	few	TRBJ1-2	CASSTAGQGNYGYTF	TGTGCCAGCAGCACTGCCGGACAGGGGAACTATGGCTACACCTTC
TRBD2	TRBV7-6	.	TRBJ2-1	CASSLGASGSRDEQFF	TGTGCCAGCAGCTTAGGGGCTAGCGGGAGTCGGGATGAGCAGTTCTTC
.	TRBV19	.	TRBJ2-3	CASSILGTDTQYF	TGTGCCAGTAGTATACTCGGCACAGATACGCAGTATTTT
.	TRBV7-2	.	TRBJ2-6	CAAGLSGANVLTF	TGTGCCGCGGGGTTATCTGGGGCCAACGTCCTGACTTTC
.	TRBV5-3	once	TRBJ1-1	CARSSPSDETSEAFF	TGTGCCAGAAGCTCCCCCTCCGATGAAACTTCTGAAGCTTTCTTT
.	TRBV6-2/TRBV6-3	.	TRBJ1-6	CASSPELNSPLHF	TGTGCCAGCAGTCCCGAACTAAATTCACCCCTCCACTTT
.	TRBV2	few	TRBJ2-5	CASSGGLSGETQYF	TGTGCCAGCAGTGGCGGGCTTTCCGGAGAGACCCAGTACTTC
.	TRBV4-2	.	TRBJ1-2	CASSHGTGENYGYTF	TGTGCCAGCAGCCACGGGACGGGGGAAAACTATGGCTACACCTTC
TRBD1	TRBV10-3	.	TRBJ1-4	CAIRAQQGAEKLFF	TGTGCCATCAGGGCCCAACAGGGGGCTGAAAAACTGTTTTTT